These T cell receptor beta chains were read from a single sample in a study of blood T cell repertoires in COVID-19. This table comes from immunoSEQ multiplex PCR, and its TCRdb copy is limited to in-frame clones, with some not included. The data hold roughly 150,000 clones, with over 75% observed a single time. The sample taken for sequencing was peripheral blood. Receptors originate from a man aged 45-65 years with acute or convalescent COVID-19. Both conserved end residues are trimmed from each CDR3.

V gene,J gene,CDR3 protein
TRBV28,TRBJ2-3,ASSNRESGTDTQY
TRBV28,TRBJ2-1,ASSSAGAWTYNEQF
TRBV11-3,TRBJ2-1,ASSSGLSGGYLGNEQF
TRBV7-9,TRBJ1-1,ASSLDGQGRTEAF
TRBV29-1,TRBJ2-7,SVDSPNYEQY
TRBV9,TRBJ2-7,ASSADGTVRRY
TRBV4-2,TRBJ2-2,ASSHERIAGTGELF
TRBV9,TRBJ2-3,ASSVGTHSTDTQY
TRBV7-3,TRBJ2-1,ASSPGSNNEQF
TRBV27,TRBJ1-6,ASSLSSSLREVYNSPLH
TRBV5-1,TRBJ2-7,ASSLGQGSNYEQY
TRBV11-1,TRBJ2-2,ASSSGQVNTGELF
TRBV6-5,TRBJ1-6,ASSSYGTLYNSPLH
TRBV19,TRBJ1-3,ASRQQGVGTIY
TRBV5-1,TRBJ2-7,ASSQNTLGTGIYEQY
TRBV19,TRBJ1-1,ASWRQGAGF
TRBV19,TRBJ1-5,ASSMPLGQSNQPQH
TRBV6-5,TRBJ2-3,ASRQLAVVTDTQY
TRBV4-1,TRBJ1-1,ASSRQGEGAF
TRBV9,TRBJ1-1,ASSPWGGEEGAF
TRBV3-1/TRBV3-2,TRBJ1-5,ASSQDVASQPQH
TRBV16,TRBJ1-5,ASSQYGTQYQPQH
TRBV19,TRBJ1-2,ASSSGTPVYGYT
TRBV6-5,TRBJ1-3,ASSYYPDRGNTIY
TRBV7-2,TRBJ2-1,ASSYLAGTYNEQF
TRBV28,TRBJ2-1,ASKPHGSLEYNEQF
TRBV27,TRBJ2-6,ASSLRGTGANVLT
TRBV3-1/TRBV3-2,TRBJ2-6,ASSLSSGANVLT
TRBV10-2,TRBJ2-1,ASSESRLAGGNNEQF
TRBV4-2,TRBJ1-1,ASSQAPETEAF
TRBV7-9,TRBJ1-1,ASTASSWGDTEAF
TRBV6-1,TRBJ1-5,ASSERRGNSNQPQH
TRBV28,TRBJ2-2,ASSFPGSGRARTGELF
TRBV5-1,TRBJ1-2,ASSLNPGQGSNYGYT
TRBV6-5,TRBJ1-2,ASSYSRGHWGYT
TRBV4-1,TRBJ2-1,ASRPGGSYNEQF
TRBV9,TRBJ2-5,ASNQGRGETQY
TRBV5-4,TRBJ2-7,ASSLTGFSYEQY
TRBV27,TRBJ1-4,ASSLEGGNEKLF
TRBV19,TRBJ2-7,ASSQWTGINEQY
TRBV10-1,TRBJ1-1,ASSDGTGGRTEAF
TRBV9,TRBJ2-7,ASSADSYLYEQY
TRBV18,TRBJ2-3,ASSALPLAASTDTQY
TRBV6-5,TRBJ2-7,ASSSSGADYEQY
TRBV5-5,TRBJ1-2,ASSLGDGYGYT